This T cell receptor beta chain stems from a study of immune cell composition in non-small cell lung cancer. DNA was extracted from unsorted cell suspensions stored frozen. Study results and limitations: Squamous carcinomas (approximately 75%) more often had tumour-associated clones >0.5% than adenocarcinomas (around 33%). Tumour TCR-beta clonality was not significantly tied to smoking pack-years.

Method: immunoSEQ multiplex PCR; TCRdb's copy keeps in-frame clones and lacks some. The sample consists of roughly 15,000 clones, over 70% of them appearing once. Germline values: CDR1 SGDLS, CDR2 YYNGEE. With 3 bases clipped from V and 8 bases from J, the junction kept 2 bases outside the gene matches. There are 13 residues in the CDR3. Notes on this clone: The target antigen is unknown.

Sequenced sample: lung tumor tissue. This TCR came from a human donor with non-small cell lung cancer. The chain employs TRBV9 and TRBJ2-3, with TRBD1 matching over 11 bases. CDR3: CASSEGQGGTQYF. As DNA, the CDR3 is TGTGCCAGCAGCGAGGGACAGGGGGGTACGCAGTATTTT.